This TCR beta chain was found in a study of cytomegalovirus exposure and HLA in healthy donors. The CDR3 has 14 residues. Trimming cost V 8 bases and J 1 base, with 12 bases left between them. Germline V gives CDR1 LGHNA, CDR2 YNFKEQ. This clone was counted only a few times. Antigen specificity is unknown. General study findings and limits: An Asian-associated ancestry cluster reportedly showed fewer N-insertions than the roughly 670-donor mean in a later analysis. More clonal expansion characterized HLA-associated TCR beta chains than equally common others in a later analysis. The study put 150 or so TCR beta chains on its list as cytomegalovirus-associated. Most TCR sequences were uncommon, yet certain public TCRs appeared in many donors.

PCR primers comprised 60 Vbeta and 13 Jbeta primers. Produced via immunoSEQ multiplex PCR; TCRdb's table is partial and in-frame only. The table has 200,000 to 250,000 clones, approximately 80% seen once. The rearrangement uses TRBV4-2 and TRBJ2-1, with D tentatively TRBD2 (5 bases). The material sequenced was PBMCs. The receptor comes from a young man in good health and CMV-seronegative. The CDR3 reads CASSSRESYNEQFF. CDR3 bases: TGTGCCAGCTCGAGTCGGGAATCCTACAATGAGCAGTTCTTC.